The 23 T cell receptor beta chains listed next were all sequenced from one sample in a study of cytomegalovirus exposure and HLA in healthy donors. The PCR was carried out with 60 Vbeta primers and 13 Jbeta primers. Some clones are missing from TCRdb's copy, which holds only in-frame ones; the method was immunoSEQ multiplex PCR. The table lists approximately 120,000 clones. Sequencing input: PBMCs. The receptor source for this set is a woman aged 55-70 years in good health and CMV-seronegative.

The gene calls are TRBV19 and TRBJ2-6; 7 bases align to TRBD1. J lost 0 bases, V lost 3 bases, and 5 bases had no gene match. This CDR3 comprises 17 residues. Germline V gene data show CDR1 as LNHDA and CDR2 as SQIVND (reference sequence). The CDR3 spells CASSIEGQISGANVLTF. The CDR3 nucleotides are TGTGCCAGTAGTATCGAGGGACAGATCTCTGGGGCCAACGTCCTGACTTTC.

V gene TRBV7-3 combines with J gene TRBJ2-2; maybe TRBD1 (5 bases). CDR1 is SGHTA, CDR2 FQGTGA, per germline. V lost 4 bases and J lost 6, with 12 bases in between. The CDR3 loop spans 14 amino acids. Here the CDR3 reads CASSSQRGAGELFF. The CDR3 region has the DNA TGTGCCAGCAGCTCCCAAAGGGGCGCCGGGGAGCTGTTTTTT.

J is TRBJ1-2 and V is TRBV28; D not resolved. Deletions cut 2 bases from V and 4 bases from J, with 8 bases between. Germline CDR1 and CDR2: MDHEN and SYDVKM. The CDR3 has 13 amino acids. The DNA of the CDR3 is TGTGCCAGCAGTTTACAACTTACCTATGGCTACACCTTC. Amino acid sequence: CASSLQLTYGYTF.

The V call is TRBV28, the J call TRBJ2-4, with D perhaps TRBD1 (7 bases). The CDR3 sequence is 15 residues long. CDR1 and CDR2 from the germline V gene are MDHEN and SYDVKM. The V and J ends lost 1 base and 9 bases respectively, with 16 bases between them. CDR3 nucleotide sequence: TGTGCCAGCAGTTTATCGGAGGGGGCGAGGGTCATTCAGTACTTC. This encodes CASSLSEGARVIQYF. Based on the CDR3 plus reference TRBV28 and TRBJ2-4, the full variable domain is DVKVTQSSRYLVKRTGEKVFLECVQDMDHENMFWYRQDPGLGLRLIYFSYDVKMKEKGDIPEGYSVSREKKERFSLILESASTNQTSMYLCASSLSEGARVIQYFGAGTRLSVL.

The V call is TRBV5-4, the J call TRBJ2-1, with D unclear. Per germline, CDR1 SGHNT and CDR2 YYREEE (reference sequence). This CDR3 is built from 15 residues. V lost 3 bases and J lost 0, with 10 bases in between. This chain's CDR3 is CASSSDISSYNEQFF. CDR3 coding DNA: TGTGCCAGCAGCTCCGACATATCCTCCTACAATGAGCAGTTCTTC.

V is TRBV6-5 and J is TRBJ1-5; the match to TRBD1 covers 10 bases. CDR1 and CDR2 (germline): MNHEY, SVGAGI. The CDR3 sequence is 15 residues long. J lost 4 bases, V lost 4 bases, and 4 bases had no gene match. CDR3 sequence: CASSFSGQGNQPQHF. CDR3 nucleotides: TGTGCCAGCAGTTTCTCGGGACAGGGGAATCAGCCCCAGCATTTT.

This chain connects TRBV15 to TRBJ1-2; a weak D match, TRBD1 (5 bases). The CDR3 contains 15 residues. The germline CDR1 and CDR2 sequences are LNHNV and YYDKDF (reference sequence). Trimming shortened V by 0 bases and J by 2 bases, and 10 bases separated the two germline ends. As DNA, the CDR3 is TGTGCCACCAGCAGAGATCCGGGGGAAAACTATGGCTACACCTTC. Translated, it gives CATSRDPGENYGYTF.

J is TRBJ2-1 and V is TRBV7-9, with 7 nucleotides matching TRBD1. V trimming: 6 bases; J trimming: 0 bases; junction bases outside the gene matches: 8. Germline V gene data show CDR1 as SEHNR and CDR2 as FQNEAQ (reference sequence). The CDR3 covers 16 residues. The CDR3 DNA sequence: TGTGCCAGCAGGAATACAGGGGTAGACTCCTACAATGAGCAGTTCTTC. Translated: CASRNTGVDSYNEQFF. The variable domain in full, completed from reference TRBV7-9 and TRBJ2-1, reads DTGVSQNPRHKITKRGQNVTFRCDPISEHNRLYWYRQTLGQGPEFLTYFQNEAQLEKSRLLSDRFSAERPKGSFSTLEIQRTEQGDSAMYLCASRNTGVDSYNEQFFGPGTRLTVL.

The rearrangement uses TRBV9 and TRBJ2-5; 8 nucleotides line up with TRBD1. Trimming removed 0 bases from V and 11 bases from J; junction bases left unmatched: 6. The CDR3 covers 13 residues. Germline lookup yields CDR1 SGDLS and CDR2 YYNGEE. CDR3 protein: CASSVGSGQEQYF. CDR3 DNA sequence: TGTGCCAGCAGCGTAGGTTCGGGACAGGAGCAGTACTTC.

V is TRBV11-2 and J is TRBJ2-3, with 8 bases lining up with TRBD2. With V trimmed by 4 bases and J by 4 bases, 10 bases remained unmatched. CDR3 size: 16 residues. Germline lookup yields CDR1 SGHAT and CDR2 FQNNGV. This CDR3 reads CASSYLTGGPPDTQYF. The CDR3 DNA sequence: TGTGCCAGCAGCTACCTTACGGGAGGGCCGCCAGATACGCAGTATTTT.

This rearrangement joins TRBV19 to TRBJ1-3; D not certain. Germline CDR1 reads LNHDA; CDR2 reads SQIVND (reference sequence). V gave up 10 bases and J gave up 2 bases, with 9 bases separating them. This CDR3 comprises 12 residues. The CDR3 spells CATSGPGNTIYF. Written as DNA, the CDR3 is TGTGCCACCTCGGGTCCTGGAAACACCATATATTTT.

The chain couples TRBV27 to TRBJ1-1; D perhaps matches TRBD1 (5 bases). Per the germline V gene, CDR1 is MNHEY and CDR2 is SMNVEV (reference sequence). V lost 4 bases, J lost 0 bases, and 12 bases lay in between. The CDR3 is 15 residues long. In nucleotides, the CDR3 is TGTGCCAGCAGTTCGAGTCGACAGTTGAACACTGAAGCTTTCTTT. This codes for CASSSSRQLNTEAFF.

V is TRBV29-1 and J is TRBJ2-3; 8 nucleotides align to TRBD1. Germline lookup yields CDR1 SQVTM and CDR2 ANQGSEA. CDR3 length equals 16 residues. V was clipped by 4 bases and J by 0 bases; unmatched bases: 9. CDR3 bases: TGCAGCGTTGGGGTATGGACAGGGCGTAGCACAGATACGCAGTATTTT. It is translated as CSVGVWTGRSTDTQYF.

This rearrangement joins TRBV5-1 to TRBJ2-1; TRBD1 agrees at 11 bases. Germline V CDR1 and CDR2: SGHRS, YFSETQ. CDR3 size: 17 residues. V trimming: 7 bases; J trimming: 9 bases; junction bases outside the gene matches: 18. The CDR3 loop reads CASGLYGTGQGASEQFF. The CDR3 DNA sequence: TGCGCCAGCGGATTATATGGAACCGGACAGGGGGCGAGTGAGCAGTTCTTC.

V and J are TRBV6-1 and TRBJ2-3; 10 positions agree with TRBD1. The V and J ends lost 6 bases and 4 bases, in that order; junction bases with no gene match: 4. This CDR3 contains 14 residues. The germline V gene has CDR1 MNHNS and CDR2 SASEGT. This CDR3 is CASRATGGADTQYF. CDR3 bases: TGTGCCAGCAGAGCGACAGGGGGCGCAGATACGCAGTATTTT.

The chain joins TRBV15 to TRBJ1-3; the D gene is possibly TRBD1 (6 bases). The germline CDR1 and CDR2 sequences are LNHNV and YYDKDF (reference sequence). This CDR3 contains 15 residues. V gave up 2 bases and J gave up 4 bases, with 12 bases separating them. The DNA for the CDR3 is TGTGCCACCAGCAGACAGGGGCTGGGAGGAAACACCATATATTTT. Translation gives CATSRQGLGGNTIYF.

The genes are TRBV7-9 and TRBJ2-5, with 9 nucleotides matching TRBD2. V lost 0 bases, J lost 2 bases, and 10 bases stayed unmatched. The CDR3 extends over 18 amino acids. Germline lookup yields CDR1 SEHNR and CDR2 FQNEAQ (reference sequence). The CDR3 protein is CASSLALASGAPQETQYF. CDR3 nucleotide sequence: TGTGCCAGCAGCTTAGCGCTGGCTAGCGGGGCCCCACAAGAGACCCAGTACTTC.

The rearrangement links TRBV6-1 to TRBJ2-7; TRBD1 might be the D (5 bases). With 2 bases removed from V and 2 bases from J, the gap between germline ends came to 10 bases. CDR3 length equals 14 residues. The germline CDR1 and CDR2 sequences are MNHNS and SASEGT. This chain's CDR3 is CASSERGSTYEQYF. CDR3 in DNA: TGTGCCAGCAGTGAAAGGGGCAGCACCTACGAGCAGTACTTC.

The chain joins TRBV28 to TRBJ1-2; D might be TRBD1 (5 bases). V was trimmed by 2 bases and J by 4 bases, leaving 8 bases between them. CDR3 size: 13 residues. The V gene's germline CDR1 is MDHEN and CDR2 SYDVKM. The CDR3 region has the DNA TGTGCCAGCAGTTTAGGGCAGGGCTATGGCTACACCTTC. It yields the protein CASSLGQGYGYTF.

V usage is TRBV7-9 and J usage is TRBJ1-1, with D uncertain. The CDR3 has 15 amino acids. Germline V gene lookup returns CDR1 SEHNR and CDR2 FQNEAQ (reference sequence). V was clipped by 0 bases and J by 0 bases, with 8 bases between them. The chain's CDR3 is CASSLANTMNTEAFF. CDR3 in DNA: TGTGCCAGCAGCTTAGCGAACACTATGAACACTGAAGCTTTCTTT.

The chain is built from TRBV6-1 and TRBJ2-3; tentatively, D is TRBD2 (5 bases). Germline CDR1 and CDR2: MNHNS and SASEGT. Trimming left V 6 bases short and J 2 bases short, with 6 bases between. CDR3 length equals 12 residues. The CDR3 loop reads CASRTTTDTQYF. CDR3 DNA sequence: TGTGCCAGCAGGACTACCACAGATACGCAGTATTTT.

This chain uses TRBV25-1 with TRBJ1-5, with D maybe TRBD1 (5 bases). The CDR3 totals 14 residues. Germline V gene data show CDR1 as MGHDK and CDR2 as SYGVNS. The ends were cut back, 10 bases at V and 4 bases at J, with 17 bases in the middle. CDR3 protein: CATHGPRGNQPQHF. Written as DNA, the CDR3 is TGTGCCACCCACGGACCCCGGGGGAATCAGCCCCAGCATTTT.

Note on this clone: Other DNA sequences in this sample translate to the same CDR3. V gene TRBV5-1 combines with J gene TRBJ2-3; TRBD1 matches at 7 bases. Trimming cost V 4 bases and J 0 bases; bases outside gene matches: 2. Germline lookup yields CDR1 SGHRS and CDR2 YFSETQ. This CDR3 has 14 amino acids. The chain's CDR3 is CASSPGQSTDTQYF. The CDR3 bases are TGCGCCAGCAGCCCGGGACAGAGCACAGATACGCAGTATTTT.